A selection of T cell receptor beta chains follows, all from one sample in a study of regulatory T cells in long-lasting Graves disease. TCRdb reprocessed the multiplex PCR reads via MiXCR and lists one record per CDR3 protein. The sample consists of 200,000 to 250,000 distinct CDR3 sequences, 20% to 25% of them appearing once. Sequenced material: peripheral blood mononuclear cells (PBMCs), taken at new diagnosis, from a patient treated with antithyroid drugs. The receptors come from a female donor with Graves disease. The CDR3 runs from the conserved cysteine through the conserved F or W. D genes are given only for firm matches. Size is omitted from some rows. Given values are once, few, many or a class for expanded clones.

>TRBJ1-4|TRBV7-9|NA|TRBD1
TGTGCCAGCAGCTTAGCTGGAGGGGGCAGGGAAAAACTGTTTTTT
CASSLAGGGREKLFF
>TRBJ1-2|TRBV12-3/TRBV12-4|many|NA
TGTGCCAGCAGCCCGCCAAGGACCGCCAACTATGGCTACACCTTC
CASSPPRTANYGYTF
>TRBJ1-1|TRBV6-2/TRBV6-3|many|NA
TGTGCCAGCAATGCGAGAGACGGTACCAAAGCTTTCTTT
CASNARDGTKAFF
>TRBJ1-5|TRBV20-1|many|NA
TGCAGTGCTAGAGATCCGGACGGGAGTTATAGCAATCAGCCCCAGCATTTT
CSARDPDGSYSNQPQHF
>TRBJ2-7|TRBV2|many|TRBD1
TGTGCCAGCGGGACAGGGGGCTACGAGCAGTACTTC
CASGTGGYEQYF
>TRBJ1-6|TRBV5-1|few|TRBD1
TGCGCCAGCAGCTTGGGGCCAGGGGGGAATTCACCCCTCCACTTT
CASSLGPGGNSPLHF
>TRBJ1-4|TRBV12-3/TRBV12-4|once|TRBD1
TGTGCCAGCAGTCGGACAGGCAGACTGGGAAAACTGTTTTTT
CASSRTGRLGKLFF
>TRBJ2-2|TRBV27|many|TRBD2
TGTGCCAGCAGTCCGACTAGCGGGGGGCCTCTAATCGGGGAGCTGTTTTTT
CASSPTSGGPLIGELFF
>TRBJ2-2|TRBV20-1|few|NA
TGCAGTGCTAGGGGACTTCCTGCGAACACCGGGGAGCTGTTTTTT
CSARGLPANTGELFF
>TRBJ2-5|TRBV20-1|NA|TRBD1
TGCAGTGCTAGTGGGCCGGGACAGGGGGCTCTCCAAGAGACCCAGTACTTC
CSASGPGQGALQETQYF
>TRBJ2-2|TRBV10-3|NA|TRBD2
TGTGCCGCACGCGGGGGGGCCGGCACCGGGGAGCTGTTTTTT
CAARGGAGTGELFF
>TRBJ1-1|TRBV4-1|NA|TRBD1
TGCGCCAGCAGCTTCCGACAGGGAGTGAACACTGAAGCTTTCTTT
CASSFRQGVNTEAFF
>TRBJ2-7|TRBV6-1|few|TRBD2
TGTGCCAGCAGAACTAGCGCTTCCTACGAGCAGTACTTC
CASRTSASYEQYF
>TRBJ2-6|TRBV6-2/TRBV6-3|many|NA
TGTGCCAGCAGTTACCCAGGAGCAGGGGCCAACGTCCTGACTTTC
CASSYPGAGANVLTF
>TRBJ1-1|TRBV20-1|many|NA
TGCAGTGCTGAATACAGGAACACTGAAGCTTTCTTT
CSAEYRNTEAFF
>TRBJ1-4|TRBV2|many|TRBD1
TGTGCCAGCAGTTTAGGACAGGGTGGAAAACTGTTTTTT
CASSLGQGGKLFF
>TRBJ2-6|TRBV10-3|many|TRBD1
TGTGCCATCGGACAGGGCTCGGCTGGGGCCAACGTCCTGACTTTC
CAIGQGSAGANVLTF
>TRBJ1-1|TRBV29-1|NA|NA
TGCAGCGTTGAAATTACGGGAGCCACTGAAGCTTTCTTT
CSVEITGATEAFF
>TRBJ1-1|TRBV7-2|NA|NA
TGTGCCAGCAGCTATGACGGCGCCCAAGCTTTCTTT
CASSYDGAQAFF